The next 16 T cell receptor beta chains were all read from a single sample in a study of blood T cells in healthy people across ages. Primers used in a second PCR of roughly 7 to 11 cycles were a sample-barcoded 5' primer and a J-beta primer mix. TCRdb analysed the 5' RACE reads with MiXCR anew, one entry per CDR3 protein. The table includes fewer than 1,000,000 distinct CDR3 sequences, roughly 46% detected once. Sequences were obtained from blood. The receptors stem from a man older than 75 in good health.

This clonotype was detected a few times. CDR3 amino acids: CAWSVGGRASNEQFF. The CDR3 DNA is TGTGCCTGGAGTGTCGGTGGGAGGGCTAGCAATGAGCAGTTCTTC. This chain uses TRBV30 with TRBJ2-1; TRBD2 agrees at 7 bases. This CDR3 is 15 amino acids long. The V segment lost 0 bases and the J segment 6 bases; nucleotides outside the gene matches: 8. Germline CDR1 reads GTSNPN; CDR2 reads SVGIG (reference sequence).

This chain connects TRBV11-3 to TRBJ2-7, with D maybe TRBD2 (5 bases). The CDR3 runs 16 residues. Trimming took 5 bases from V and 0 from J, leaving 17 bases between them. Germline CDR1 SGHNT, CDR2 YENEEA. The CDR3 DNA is TGTGCCAGCAGCAGGTTTGAGGGAGTTTACTCCTACGAGCAGTACTTC. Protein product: CASSRFEGVYSYEQYF.

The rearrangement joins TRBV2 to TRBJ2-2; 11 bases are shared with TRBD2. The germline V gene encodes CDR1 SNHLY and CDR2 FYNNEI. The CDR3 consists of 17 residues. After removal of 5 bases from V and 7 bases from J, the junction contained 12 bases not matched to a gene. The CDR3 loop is CASSRSYGTSGFGELFF. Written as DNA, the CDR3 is TGTGCCAGCAGTCGTTCTTACGGGACTAGCGGTTTCGGGGAGCTGTTTTTT.

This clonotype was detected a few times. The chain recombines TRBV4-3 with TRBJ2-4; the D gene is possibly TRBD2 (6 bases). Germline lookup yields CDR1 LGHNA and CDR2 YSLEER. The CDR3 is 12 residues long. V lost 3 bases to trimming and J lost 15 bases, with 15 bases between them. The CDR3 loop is CASSQDRDGRYF. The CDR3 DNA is TGCGCCAGCAGCCAGGATCGGGACGGGAGGTACTTC.

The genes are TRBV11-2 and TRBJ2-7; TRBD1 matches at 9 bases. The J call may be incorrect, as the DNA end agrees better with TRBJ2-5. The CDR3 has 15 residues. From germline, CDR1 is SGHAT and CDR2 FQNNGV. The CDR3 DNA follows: TGTGCCAGCAGCCGTTGGGGACAGGGCACGGAGACCCAGTACTTC. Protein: CASSRWGQGTETQYF.

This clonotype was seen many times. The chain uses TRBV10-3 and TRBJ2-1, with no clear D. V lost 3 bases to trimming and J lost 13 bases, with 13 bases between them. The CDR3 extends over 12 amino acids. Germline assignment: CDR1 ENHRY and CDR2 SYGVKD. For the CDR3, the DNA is TGTGCCATCAGTGATCCTGACACCCCTCAGTTCTTC. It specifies CAISDPDTPQFF.

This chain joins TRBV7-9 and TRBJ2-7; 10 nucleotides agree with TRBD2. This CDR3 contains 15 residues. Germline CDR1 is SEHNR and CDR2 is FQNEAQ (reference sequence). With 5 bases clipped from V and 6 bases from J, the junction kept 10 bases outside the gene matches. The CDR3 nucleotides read TGTGCCAGCAGCCTAATAGCGGGAGGTCCTTCCGAGCAGTACTTC. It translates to CASSLIAGGPSEQYF.

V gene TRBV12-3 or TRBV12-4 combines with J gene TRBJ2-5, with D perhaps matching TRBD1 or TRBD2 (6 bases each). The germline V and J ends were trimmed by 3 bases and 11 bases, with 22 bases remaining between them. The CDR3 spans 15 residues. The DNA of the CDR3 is TGTGCCAGCAGTTTGGCCGGGACAAAGTCGGGGGAGCAGTACTTC. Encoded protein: CASSLAGTKSGEQYF.

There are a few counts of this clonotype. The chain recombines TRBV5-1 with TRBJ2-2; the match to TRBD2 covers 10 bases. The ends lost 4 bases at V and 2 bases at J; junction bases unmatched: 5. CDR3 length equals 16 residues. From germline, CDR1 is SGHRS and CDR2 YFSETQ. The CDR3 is CASSPSLAGNTGELFF. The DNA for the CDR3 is TGCGCCAGCAGCCCGTCACTAGCGGGAAACACCGGGGAGCTGTTTTTT.

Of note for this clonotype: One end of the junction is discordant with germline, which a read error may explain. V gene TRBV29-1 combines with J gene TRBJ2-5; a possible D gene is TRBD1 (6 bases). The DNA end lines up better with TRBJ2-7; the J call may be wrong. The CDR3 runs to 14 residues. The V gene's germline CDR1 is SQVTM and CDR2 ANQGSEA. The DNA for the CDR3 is TGCAGCGCTGAAGACGGACCTACAGGGAACGAGCAGTACTTC. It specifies CSAEDGPTGNEQYF.

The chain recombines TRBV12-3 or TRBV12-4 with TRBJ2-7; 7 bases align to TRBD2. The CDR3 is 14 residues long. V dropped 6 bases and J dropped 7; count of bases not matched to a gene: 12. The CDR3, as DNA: TGTGCCAGCAGAACCTCCGGGGGGAACAATGAGCAGTACTTC. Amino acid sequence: CASRTSGGNNEQYF.

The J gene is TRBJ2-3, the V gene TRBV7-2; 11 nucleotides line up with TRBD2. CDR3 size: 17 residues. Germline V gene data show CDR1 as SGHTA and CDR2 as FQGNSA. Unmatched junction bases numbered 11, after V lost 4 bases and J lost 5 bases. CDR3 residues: CASSSRPTSGGRDTQYF. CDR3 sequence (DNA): TGTGCCAGCAGCTCCAGACCTACTAGCGGGGGTAGAGATACGCAGTATTTT.

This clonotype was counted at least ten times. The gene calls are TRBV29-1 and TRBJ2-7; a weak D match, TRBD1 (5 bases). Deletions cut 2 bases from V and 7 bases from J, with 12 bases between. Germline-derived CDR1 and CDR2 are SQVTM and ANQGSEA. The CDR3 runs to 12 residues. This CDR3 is CSVEFSRAEQYF. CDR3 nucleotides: TGCAGCGTTGAATTTTCCAGGGCAGAGCAGTACTTC.

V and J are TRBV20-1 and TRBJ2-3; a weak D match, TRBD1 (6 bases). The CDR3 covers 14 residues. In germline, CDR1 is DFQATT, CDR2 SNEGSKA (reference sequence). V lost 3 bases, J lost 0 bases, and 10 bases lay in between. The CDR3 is CSARAGVSTDTQYF. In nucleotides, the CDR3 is TGCAGTGCTAGGGCAGGGGTTAGCACAGATACGCAGTATTTT.

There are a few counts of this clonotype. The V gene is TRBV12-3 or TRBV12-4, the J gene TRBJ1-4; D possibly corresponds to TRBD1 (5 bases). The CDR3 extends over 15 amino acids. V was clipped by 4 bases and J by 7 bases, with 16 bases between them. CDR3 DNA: TGTGCCAGCAGTTCCTCGGGTAAGGGGCCTGAAAAACTGTTTTTT. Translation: CASSSSGKGPEKLFF.

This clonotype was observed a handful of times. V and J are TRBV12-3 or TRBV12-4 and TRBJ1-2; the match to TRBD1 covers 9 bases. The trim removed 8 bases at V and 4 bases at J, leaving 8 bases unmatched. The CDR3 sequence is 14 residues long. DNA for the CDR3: TGTGCCAGCTCCGCCGGGACAGGGAGCTATGGCTACACCTTC. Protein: CASSAGTGSYGYTF.